This TCR beta chain was captured by sequencing in a study of technical replicates of blood from a few donors. Only in-frame clones appear in the TCRdb table, and some are missing; sequencing was by immunoSEQ multiplex PCR. The sample has some 80,000 clones, about 95% seen once. Germline CDR1 reads GTSNPN; CDR2 reads SVGIG (reference sequence). V lost 0 bases and J lost 0, with 14 bases in between. The CDR3 sequence is 16 residues long. This clone was found a few times. This chain uses TRBV30 with TRBJ1-1; D is possibly TRBD1 (5 bases). The source of this sequence is a human donor in good health. The specimen was T cells isolated from PBMCs. CDR3 in amino acids: CAWSVISPQVNTEAFF. CDR3 coding DNA: TGTGCCTGGAGTGTAATATCCCCACAGGTGAACACTGAAGCTTTCTTT.